This is a list of T cell receptor beta chains from one sample in a study of blood T cell repertoires in COVID-19. TCRdb's table, derived via immunoSEQ multiplex PCR, lists solely in-frame clones and lacks some. The sample includes a few hundred thousand clones, approximately 83% seen only once; the top ten take about 2%. The sequenced sample consisted of PBMCs or T cells enriched from blood (not recorded which). Receptors originate from a man younger than 40 who had recovered from COVID-19. Both conserved end residues are part of each CDR3. Fields, in order: J gene, V gene, clone size, D gene, CDR3 protein, CDR3 DNA. D genes are given only for firm matches. Where a row states a size, it is once, few, many or the class of an expanded clone; other rows omit it.

>TRBJ2-3|TRBV2|.|.
CLCGVNLDTQYF
TGCTTGTGCGGGGTCAATTTAGATACGCAGTATTTT
>TRBJ1-1|TRBV10-3|.|.
CAISGDGGNTEAFF
TGTGCCATCAGTGGGGACGGGGGGAACACTGAAGCTTTCTTT
>TRBJ2-5|TRBV6-5|.|TRBD2
CASSLKGGETQYF
TGTGCCAGCAGTCTGAAGGGAGGGGAGACCCAGTACTTC
>TRBJ1-1|TRBV9|.|TRBD1
CASSDARTGGTEAFF
TGTGCCAGCAGCGATGCTAGGACAGGGGGCACTGAAGCTTTCTTT
>TRBJ1-4|TRBV27|.|.
CASSVPGSGEKLFF
TGTGCCAGCAGTGTCCCGGGATCTGGGGAAAAACTGTTTTTT
>TRBJ2-7|TRBV7-9|.|.
CASSLAPSEGYEQYF
TGTGCCAGCAGCTTAGCCCCCAGTGAGGGCTACGAGCAGTACTTC
>TRBJ1-1|TRBV19|once|TRBD1
CASRNAWTGRYTEAFF
TGTGCCAGTAGGAACGCCTGGACAGGGAGGTACACTGAAGCTTTCTTT
>TRBJ2-7|TRBV7-9|.|.
CASSLGYMQEEQYF
TGTGCCAGCAGCTTAGGGTACATGCAAGAAGAGCAGTACTTC
>TRBJ2-3|TRBV6-2/TRBV6-3|.|TRBD2
CASSSTSGVPDTQYF
TGTGCCAGCAGTTCGACTAGCGGGGTTCCGGATACGCAGTATTTT
>TRBJ1-2|TRBV12-3/TRBV12-4|.|.
CASRPTGNYGYTF
TGTGCCAGCAGGCCTACAGGGAACTATGGCTACACCTTC
>TRBJ2-1|TRBV28|.|TRBD1
CATINDRAHNEQFF
TGTGCCACCATAAACGACAGGGCCCACAATGAGCAGTTCTTC
>TRBJ1-6|TRBV10-3|.|.
CAISETRGLDNSPLHF
TGTGCCATCAGTGAGACTCGGGGTCTTGATAATTCACCCCTCCACTTT
>TRBJ1-1|TRBV7-2|.|.
CASSFSTGTEAFF
TGTGCCAGCAGCTTTTCGACAGGCACTGAAGCTTTCTTT
>TRBJ2-4|TRBV6-5|.|TRBD1
CASNPGQSKNIQYF
TGTGCCAGCAACCCGGGACAGTCCAAAAACATTCAGTACTTC
>TRBJ2-1|TRBV5-1|.|TRBD1
CASSLGGQGFHEQFF
TGCGCCAGCAGCTTGGGGGGACAGGGGTTCCATGAGCAGTTCTTC
>TRBJ1-5|TRBV6-5|once|.
CASSYQGADQPQHF
TGTGCCAGCAGTTACCAGGGTGCCGATCAGCCCCAGCATTTT
>TRBJ1-2|TRBV5-8|.|.
CASSRHQRYGYTF
TGTGCCAGCAGCCGACATCAACGCTATGGCTACACCTTC
>TRBJ1-2|TRBV5-4|.|.
CASSSQRITRYGYTF
TGTGCCAGCAGCTCCCAGCGGATAACACGCTATGGCTACACCTTC
>TRBJ1-2|TRBV5-1|.|.
CASSLAVADYGYTF
TGCGCCAGCAGCTTGGCCGTAGCGGACTATGGCTACACCTTC
>TRBJ1-2|TRBV2|.|.
CASSEAPAFGYTF
TGTGCCAGCAGTGAAGCGCCTGCGTTTGGCTACACCTTC
>TRBJ2-4|TRBV19|.|.
CASSRGGVRIQYF
TGTGCCAGTAGTAGAGGAGGAGTACGTATTCAGTACTTC
>TRBJ1-2|TRBV2|few|.
CASSRRNYGYTF
TGTGCCAGCAGCCGGAGGAACTATGGCTACACCTTC
>TRBJ2-7|TRBV6-1|.|.
CASSSTVYEQYF
TGTGCCAGCAGTTCCACGGTCTACGAGCAGTACTTC
>TRBJ1-2|TRBV19|once|.
CASSDSYYGYTF
TGTGCCAGTAGTGACTCCTATTATGGCTACACCTTC
>TRBJ1-6|TRBV19|.|.
CASSDSLPNSPLHF
TGTGCCAGTAGTGACAGTTTACCGAATTCACCCCTCCACTTT
>TRBJ1-1|TRBV4-1|once|.
CASSQETGSGAEAFF
TGCGCCAGCAGCCAAGAAACAGGGTCGGGCGCTGAAGCTTTCTTT
>TRBJ1-6|TRBV5-1|.|.
CASSLASLREGSPLHF
TGCGCCAGCAGCTTGGCGAGCCTCAGGGAAGGGTCACCCCTCCACTTT
>TRBJ2-1|TRBV18|.|.
CASSPTREYNEQFF
TGTGCCAGCTCACCAACCAGGGAATACAATGAGCAGTTCTTC
>TRBJ2-5|TRBV12-3/TRBV12-4|.|.
CASRNREETQYF
TGTGCCAGCCGAAACAGGGAGGAGACCCAGTACTTC
>TRBJ1-1|TRBV9|.|.
CASSPGSWGQGNTEAFF
TGTGCCAGCAGCCCAGGAAGCTGGGGGCAAGGGAACACTGAAGCTTTCTTT
>TRBJ2-6|TRBV5-6|few|.
CASGNPPGSGANVLTF
TGTGCCAGCGGCAATCCTCCGGGGTCTGGGGCCAACGTCCTGACTTTC
>TRBJ1-6|TRBV3-1/TRBV3-2|.|.
CASSHGSVYSPLHF
TGTGCCAGCAGCCATGGCTCCGTCTATTCACCCCTCCACTTT
>TRBJ2-1|TRBV7-6|.|.
CASSLSGGNWGEQFF
TGTGCCAGCAGCTTAAGTGGGGGGAATTGGGGTGAGCAGTTCTTC
>TRBJ2-5|TRBV5-6|.|TRBD2
CASKLAGIETQYF
TGTGCCAGCAAGCTAGCGGGGATAGAGACCCAGTACTTC
>TRBJ1-1|TRBV6-5|.|.
CASRPPGVGTEAFF
TGTGCCAGCAGGCCACCGGGGGTGGGCACTGAAGCTTTCTTT
>TRBJ1-3|TRBV4-3|many|.
CASSQDWPAATGNTIYF
TGCGCCAGCAGCCAAGATTGGCCTGCGGCAACGGGAAACACCATATATTTT
>TRBJ2-7|TRBV5-1|.|TRBD2
CASSLPGLDTYEQYF
TGCGCCAGCAGCTTACCGGGACTAGATACGTACGAGCAGTACTTC
>TRBJ1-2|TRBV30|.|TRBD1
CAWSVWGTGTNYGYTF
TGTGCCTGGAGTGTATGGGGGACAGGCACGAACTATGGCTACACCTTC
>TRBJ1-1|TRBV12-3/TRBV12-4|.|.
CASSLKSGTEAFF
TGTGCCAGCAGCTTAAAGTCGGGAACTGAAGCTTTCTTT
>TRBJ2-3|TRBV4-3|.|.
CASSRSGTRGSDTQYF
TGCGCCAGCAGCCGATCCGGGACACGAGGATCAGATACGCAGTATTTT
>TRBJ1-1|TRBV19|.|TRBD1
CASSINRGGTEAFF
TGTGCCAGTAGTATTAACAGGGGGGGGACTGAAGCTTTCTTT
>TRBJ2-7|TRBV5-1|.|.
CASSLAGGNYEQYF
TGCGCCAGCAGCTTGGCTGGGGGCAACTACGAGCAGTACTTC
>TRBJ1-2|TRBV5-4|.|.
CASSLDRDYGYTF
TGTGCCAGCAGCTTGGACAGGGACTATGGCTACACCTTC
>TRBJ1-2|TRBV4-3|.|.
CASSPIEGYTF
TGCGCCAGCAGTCCTATAGAGGGCTACACCTTC
>TRBJ2-1|TRBV10-2|.|.
CASNRARGNEQFF
TGCGCCAGCAACAGGGCGAGGGGCAATGAGCAGTTCTTC
>TRBJ2-3|TRBV24-1|once|TRBD2
CATSDAGTSGDTQYF
TGTGCCACCAGTGATGCCGGGACTAGCGGGGATACGCAGTATTTT
>TRBJ1-4|TRBV5-1|.|.
CASSWDTTNEKLFF
TGCGCCAGCAGTTGGGACACTACTAATGAAAAACTGTTTTTT
>TRBJ2-1|TRBV5-1|.|TRBD2
CASSFRLAGVHEQFF
TGCGCCAGCAGCTTTCGACTAGCGGGGGTGCATGAGCAGTTCTTC